This T cell receptor (beta chain) was sequenced in a study of blood T cell repertoires in COVID-19. Trimming stripped 0 bases from V and 9 bases from J, with 14 bases between. In germline, CDR1 is LGHNA, CDR2 YNFKEQ. The CDR3 extends over 14 amino acids. Libraries were prepared by immunoSEQ multiplex PCR; TCRdb keeps only in-frame clonotypes and omits some of them. The sample carries hundreds of thousands of clones, 70% to 90% recorded once. Specimen: peripheral blood. The chain has TRBV4-2 and TRBJ1-1, with D perhaps matching TRBD1 (6 bases). The origin of this receptor is a man aged 45 to 65 with active or convalescent COVID-19. In nucleotides, the CDR3 is TGTGCCAGCAGCCAAGATAGGGGGGGCAGAAAAGCTTTCTTT. Its translation: CASSQDRGGRKAFF.